This T cell receptor beta chain was observed in a study of blood T cell repertoires in COVID-19. Study as a whole: Specimens from acute and convalescent COVID-19 originated in the United States, Italy and Spain. T cells, B-cell-depleted T cells, or PBMCs supplied cDNA or gDNA.

Per germline, CDR1 MRHNA and CDR2 SNTAGT. This CDR3 is 13 amino acids long. V gave up 8 bases and J gave up 5 bases; unmatched junction bases: 6. This clone has just one count. Source study methods: The authors estimated nucleated cell counts from reference gene primer amplification. Method: immunoSEQ multiplex PCR; TCRdb's copy keeps in-frame clones and lacks some. The DNA was the basis for D and trimming; V, J and clone size are from that table. This table has about 320,000 clones, roughly 85% appearing once. This chain joins TRBV6-4 and TRBJ2-1; 7 positions match TRBD1. This receptor was identified in a human donor in a cohort sampled during active COVID-19. The specimen sequenced was peripheral blood. As DNA, the CDR3 is TGTGCCAGCTCTCCGGACAGGCACAATGAGCAGTTCTTC. It specifies CASSPDRHNEQFF.